The sequence of this T cell receptor beta chain was determined in a study of beta chain features in type 1 diabetes. Since all of the isolated RNA was reverse transcribed, expressed TCRB transcripts were what got sequenced. Profiling relied on immunoSEQ multiplex PCR, and the TCRdb table lists in-frame clones only, not all of them. In the table there are 450,000 or so clones, roughly an eighth of which are singletons. The CDR3 extends over 11 amino acids. Trimming shortened V by 5 bases and J by 1 base, and 4 bases separated the two germline ends. Germline V gives CDR1 DFQATT, CDR2 SNEGSKA (reference sequence).

The sequence was obtained from a young woman in good health. The chain carries TRBV20-1 and TRBJ2-3, with D uncertain. Sequences were obtained from naive CD4+ T cells from blood. The chain's CDR3 is CSAHRTDTQYF. As DNA, the CDR3 is TGCAGTGCTCACCGCACAGATACGCAGTATTTT.